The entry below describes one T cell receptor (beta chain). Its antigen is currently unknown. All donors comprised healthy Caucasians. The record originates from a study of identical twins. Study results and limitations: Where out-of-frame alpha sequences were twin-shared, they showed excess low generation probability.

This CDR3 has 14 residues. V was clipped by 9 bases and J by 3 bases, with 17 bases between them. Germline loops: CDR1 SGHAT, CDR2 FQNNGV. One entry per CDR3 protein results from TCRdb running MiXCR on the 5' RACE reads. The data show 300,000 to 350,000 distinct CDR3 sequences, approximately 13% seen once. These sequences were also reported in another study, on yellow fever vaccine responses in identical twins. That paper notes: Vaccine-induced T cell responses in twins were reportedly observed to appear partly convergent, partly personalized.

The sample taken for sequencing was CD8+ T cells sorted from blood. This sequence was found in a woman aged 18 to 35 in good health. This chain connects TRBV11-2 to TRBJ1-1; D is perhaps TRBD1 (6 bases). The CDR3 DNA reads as TGTGCCAGTACAAAAGGGGGGTGGTACACTGAAGCTTTCTTT. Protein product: CASTKGGWYTEAFF.